This T cell receptor (beta chain) was sequenced in a study of blood T cell repertoires in COVID-19. About the research overall: Researchers got acute and convalescent COVID-19 samples from the United States, Italy and Spain. Sources were T cells, B-cell-depleted T cells, or PBMCs; the material itself was cDNA or gDNA.

This clone turned up a few times. In the authors' methods: Amplification of reference gene primers provided the estimated nucleated cell counts. TCRdb's copy holds only in-frame clones and misses some; the assay was immunoSEQ multiplex PCR. V, J and clone size are those of that table, while D and trimming were read from the DNA. This table holds 68,000 or so clones, 88% found once. The germline V and J ends were trimmed by 6 bases and 0 bases, with 18 bases remaining between them. CDR3 length: 17 amino acids. The germline gives CDR1 MGHRA, CDR2 YSYEKL. The sequencing input was peripheral blood. The genes are TRBV4-1 and TRBJ1-3; D remains ambiguous. This receptor was taken from a woman in her seventies with acute or convalescent COVID-19. The CDR3 here is CASRDVRRKSSGNTIYF. The CDR3 DNA reads as TGCGCCAGCAGGGATGTAAGGCGGAAAAGCTCTGGAAACACCATATATTTT.